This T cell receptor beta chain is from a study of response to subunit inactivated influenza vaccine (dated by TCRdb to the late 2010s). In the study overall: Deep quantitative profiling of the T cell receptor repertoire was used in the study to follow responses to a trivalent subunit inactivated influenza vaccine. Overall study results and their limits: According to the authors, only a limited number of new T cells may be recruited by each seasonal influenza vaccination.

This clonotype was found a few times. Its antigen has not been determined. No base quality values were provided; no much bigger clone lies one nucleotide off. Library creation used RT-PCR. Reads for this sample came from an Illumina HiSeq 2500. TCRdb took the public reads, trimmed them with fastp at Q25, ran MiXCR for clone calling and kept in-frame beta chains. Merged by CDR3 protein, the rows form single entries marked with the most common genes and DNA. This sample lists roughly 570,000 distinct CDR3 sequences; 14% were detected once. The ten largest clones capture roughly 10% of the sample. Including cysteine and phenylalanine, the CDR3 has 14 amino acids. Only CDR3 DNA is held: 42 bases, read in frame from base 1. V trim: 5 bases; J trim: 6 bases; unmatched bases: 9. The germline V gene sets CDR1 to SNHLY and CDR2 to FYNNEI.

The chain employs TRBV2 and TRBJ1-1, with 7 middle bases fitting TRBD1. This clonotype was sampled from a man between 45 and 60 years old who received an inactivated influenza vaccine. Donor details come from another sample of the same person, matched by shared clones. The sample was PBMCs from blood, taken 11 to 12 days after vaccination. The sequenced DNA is TGTGCCAGCAGTAACCCCGGACAGGCCCCTGAAGCTTTCTTT. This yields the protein CASSNPGQAPEAFF.